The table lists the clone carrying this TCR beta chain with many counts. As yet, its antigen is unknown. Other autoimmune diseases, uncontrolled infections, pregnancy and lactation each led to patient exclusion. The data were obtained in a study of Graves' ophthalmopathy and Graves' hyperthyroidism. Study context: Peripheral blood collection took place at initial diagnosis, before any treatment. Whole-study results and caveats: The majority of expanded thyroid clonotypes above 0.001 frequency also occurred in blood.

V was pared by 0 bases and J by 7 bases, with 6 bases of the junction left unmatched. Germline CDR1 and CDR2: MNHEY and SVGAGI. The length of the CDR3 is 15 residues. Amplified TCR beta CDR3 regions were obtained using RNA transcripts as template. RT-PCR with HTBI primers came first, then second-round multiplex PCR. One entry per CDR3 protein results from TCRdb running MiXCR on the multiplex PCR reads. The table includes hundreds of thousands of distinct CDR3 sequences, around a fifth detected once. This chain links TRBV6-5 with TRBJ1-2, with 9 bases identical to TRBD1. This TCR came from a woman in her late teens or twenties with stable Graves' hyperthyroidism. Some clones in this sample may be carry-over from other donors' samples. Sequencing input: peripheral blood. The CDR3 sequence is CASSYSSQGAGGYTF. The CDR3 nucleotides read TGTGCCAGCAGTTACTCGTCACAGGGGGCAGGTGGCTACACCTTC.